This T cell receptor beta chain was sequenced during a study of beta chain features in type 1 diabetes. General study results and limits: Shorter TCRB CDR3s, moderately but significantly so, marked every one of the four CD4+ subsets in Type 1 diabetes patients.

Looked up from germline, CDR1 is MNHNY and CDR2 is SVGAGI (reference sequence). With 5 bases removed from V and 0 bases from J, the gap between germline ends came to 11 bases. The CDR3 runs to 16 residues. Remarks on this clone: The antigen remains undetermined.

Since all of the isolated RNA was reverse transcribed, expressed TCRB transcripts were what got sequenced. TCRdb's table, derived via immunoSEQ multiplex PCR, lists solely in-frame clones and lacks some. In the table there are some 290,000 clones, 13% to 15% of which are singletons. The chain links TRBV6-6 to TRBJ2-6; possible D gene TRBD2, 5 bases. The sequenced material came from naive CD4+ T cells from blood. This sequence originates from a man under 40 with type 1 diabetes. Here the CDR3 reads CASSQGLSSGANVLTF. The CDR3 nucleotides are TGTGCCAGCAGTCAAGGACTTTCCTCTGGGGCCAACGTCCTGACTTTC.